This T cell receptor (beta chain) is drawn from a study of spatial heterogeneity in lung cancer. Overall study results and limits: Ubiquitous expanded tumor TCRs showed up in blood more at resection than follow-up.

Time point: sample taken at primary tumor resection. The study sequenced unsorted whole RNA from tumor, nontumor lung or frozen PBMC. Donors were roughly 72 untreated early-stage non-small cell lung cancer patients. This clonotype was detected ten times or more. The target antigen is unknown. Germline V CDR1 and CDR2: ENHRY, SYGVKD. CDR3 length equals 17 residues. V was clipped by 6 bases and J by 1 base; unmatched bases: 13. TCR cDNA molecules each carried a unique molecular identifier. A single record per CDR3 protein comes from TCRdb applying MiXCR to the 5' RACE reads. The data show nearly 15,000 distinct CDR3 sequences, almost 8% seen once.

The chain is built from TRBV10-3 and TRBJ2-3; TRBD2 agrees at 7 bases. This clonotype was obtained from a female donor with early-stage non-small cell lung cancer. This specimen was PBMCs, taken at surgery. The CDR3 here is CAIRPSTLASGTDTQYF. The DNA of the CDR3 is TGTGCCATCAGACCTTCAACACTAGCGTCAGGCACAGATACGCAGTATTTT.